What follows are 6 T cell receptor beta chains derived from one specimen sequenced in a study of blood T cell repertoires in COVID-19. Measured with immunoSEQ multiplex PCR; TCRdb has only the in-frame clones, and not every one. Among 90,000 to 120,000 clones listed, about 89% were seen once. The specimen sequenced was peripheral blood. The receptors come from a human donor in a cohort sampled during active COVID-19.

The chain uses TRBV5-4 and TRBJ1-2; TRBD1 might be the D (5 bases). Germline V gives CDR1 SGHNT, CDR2 YYREEE (reference sequence). The CDR3 runs 13 residues. Trimming took off 6 bases at V and 4 bases at J, with 13 bases between the two ends. The CDR3 spells CASTSSRAYGYTF. In nucleotides, the CDR3 is TGTGCCAGCACTTCGAGCAGGGCCTATGGCTACACCTTC.

This sequence joins TRBV2 and TRBJ1-2; no reliable D call. Germline V gene sequence: CDR1 SNHLY, CDR2 FYNNEI. Trimming cost V 7 bases and J 5 bases, with 8 bases left between them. The CDR3 is made up of 11 amino acids. CDR3 sequence: CASKRDYGYTF. The CDR3 nucleotides read TGTGCCAGCAAGAGGGATTATGGCTACACCTTC.

The gene calls are TRBV6-5 and TRBJ1-5; D perhaps matches TRBD1 (5 bases). Germline CDR1 reads MNHEY; CDR2 reads SVGAGI. This CDR3 is built from 15 residues. With 0 bases removed from V and 3 bases from J, the gap between germline ends came to 9 bases. CDR3 protein: CASSYSQGPNQPQHF. CDR3 sequence (DNA): TGTGCCAGCAGTTACTCCCAGGGCCCCAATCAGCCCCAGCATTTT.

The chain is built from TRBV4-1 and TRBJ2-7, with D possibly matching TRBD1 (5 bases). V was cut by 1 base and J by 2 bases, with 18 bases left in between. Germline V gene lookup returns CDR1 MGHRA and CDR2 YSYEKL. The CDR3 contains 17 residues. The CDR3 protein is CASSQGGARKLAYEQYF. In DNA form, the CDR3 reads TGCGCCAGCAGCCAAGGGGGCGCGAGAAAATTAGCCTACGAGCAGTACTTC.

The rearrangement links TRBV28 to TRBJ1-4; D is unclear. V shed 5 bases and J shed 8 bases, with 15 bases lying between them. CDR1 and CDR2 from the germline V gene are MDHEN and SYDVKM. The CDR3 has 14 residues. The CDR3 loop is CASSPSSNQEKLFF. The CDR3 DNA reads as TGTGCCAGCAGTCCATCCTCGAATCAGGAAAAACTGTTTTTT. Using reference TRBV28 and TRBJ1-4 for the parts outside the CDR3, the full variable domain is DVKVTQSSRYLVKRTGEKVFLECVQDMDHENMFWYRQDPGLGLRLIYFSYDVKMKEKGDIPEGYSVSREKKERFSLILESASTNQTSMYLCASSPSSNQEKLFFGSGTQLSVL.

The chain is built from TRBV11-3 and TRBJ2-2; TRBD2 agrees at 7 bases. This CDR3 has 17 amino acids. Per germline, CDR1 SGHNT and CDR2 YENEEA. With V trimmed by 4 bases and J by 4 bases, 12 bases remained unmatched. DNA of the CDR3: TGTGCCAGCAGCTCGCCGAGACTAGCCCCCCGCACCGGGGAGCTGTTTTTT. This encodes CASSSPRLAPRTGELFF.